This T cell receptor beta chain was identified in a study of CD8+ T cells in alopecia areata. V was pared by 2 bases and J by 6 bases, with 5 bases of the junction left unmatched. Germline V gene sequence: CDR1 LGHNA, CDR2 YSLEER. The CDR3 has 15 residues. This clone appeared a few times. Antigen specificity is unknown. Sequencing templates came from extracted RNA that was reverse transcribed into cDNA. TCRdb keeps only in-frame clones here, not all; method: immunoSEQ multiplex PCR. The sample has some 180,000 clones; about 55% are singletons. Findings of the study overall: Sequencing of scalp samples also captures resident alphabeta T cells of normal skin. Patients showed less clear TCR sequence sharing than mice, possibly partly because of HLA diversity.

Treatment of the sample: oral pan-JAK inhibitor, 5-10 mg twice daily. Sorted out of PBMCs were CD4+ T cells and CD8+ T cells. The chain has TRBV4-3 and TRBJ2-1; 9 bases fit TRBD2. Sample: CD8+ T cells sorted from blood, taken at week 24, from a patient treated with tofacitinib. The clonotype was recovered from a human donor with alopecia areata. CDR3: CASSQTRTSVNEQFF. The CDR3 nucleotides are TGCGCCAGCAGCCAAACCCGGACTAGCGTCAATGAGCAGTTCTTC.